This T cell receptor beta chain derives from a study of response to subunit inactivated influenza vaccine. The CDR3 loop spans 16 amino acids. V lost 5 bases, J lost 6 bases, and 17 bases lay in between. Per germline, CDR1 MDHEN and CDR2 SYDVKM. This clonotype was found a few times. Antigen specificity is unknown. General study results and limits: Authors suggested each seasonal flu vaccination may recruit only limited numbers of new T cells.

TCRdb processed the RT-PCR reads anew with MiXCR; each CDR3 protein has one entry. The data hold hundreds of thousands of distinct CDR3 sequences, with around 8% observed a single time. The J gene is TRBJ1-6, the V gene TRBV28, with D possibly matching TRBD1 (5 bases). The sample consisted of PBMCs from blood, taken roughly 24 months after vaccination. The TCR originated in a man aged 45 to 70 who received an inactivated influenza vaccine. CDR3 in DNA: TGTGCCAGCAGTATCCAGGGAGCGCATATTAATTCACCCCTCCACTTT. It specifies CASSIQGAHINSPLHF.